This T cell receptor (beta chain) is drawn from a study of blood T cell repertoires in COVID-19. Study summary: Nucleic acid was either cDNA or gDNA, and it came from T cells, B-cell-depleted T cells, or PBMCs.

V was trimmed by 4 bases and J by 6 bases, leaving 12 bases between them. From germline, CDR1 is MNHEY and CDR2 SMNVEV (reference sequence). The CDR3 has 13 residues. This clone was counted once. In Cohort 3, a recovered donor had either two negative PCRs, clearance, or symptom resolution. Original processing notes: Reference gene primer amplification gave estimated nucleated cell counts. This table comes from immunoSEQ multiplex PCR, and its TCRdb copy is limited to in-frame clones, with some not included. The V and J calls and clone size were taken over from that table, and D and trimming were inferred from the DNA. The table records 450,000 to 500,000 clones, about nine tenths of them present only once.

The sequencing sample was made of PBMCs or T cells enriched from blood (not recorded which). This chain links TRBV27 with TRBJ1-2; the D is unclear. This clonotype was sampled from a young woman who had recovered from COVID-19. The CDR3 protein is CASSSRTSDGYTF. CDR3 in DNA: TGTGCCAGCAGTTCCCGCACCAGTGATGGCTACACCTTC.